The 7 T cell receptor beta chains below all came from one sample that was sequenced in a study of blood T cell repertoires in COVID-19. Some clones are missing from TCRdb's copy, which holds only in-frame ones; the method was immunoSEQ multiplex PCR. The sample includes approximately 120,000 clones, approximately 80% of them seen just once. The sample taken for sequencing was peripheral blood. The receptors shown here come from a man aged 35-49 years with active or convalescent COVID-19.

The V gene is TRBV10-1, the J gene TRBJ2-1; tentatively, D is TRBD2 (6 bases). The CDR3 contains 10 residues. Trimming took 9 bases from V and 10 from J, leaving 10 bases between them. Germline CDR1 and CDR2: WNHNN and SYGVQD (reference sequence). This CDR3 reads CARTGREQFF. DNA for the CDR3: TGCGCCAGGACGGGGAGGGAGCAGTTCTTC.

CDR3 DNA: TGTGCCAGCAGTTCGGCCGGGACAGGGGGCACTGAAGCTTTCTTT. The encoded protein is CASSSAGTGGTEAFF. The chain combines TRBV28 with TRBJ1-1, with 11 bases fitting TRBD1. The CDR3 consists of 15 residues. Germline loops: CDR1 MDHEN, CDR2 SYDVKM. J was trimmed by 4 bases and V by 4 bases; bases with no gene match: 5.

The V call is TRBV6-5, the J call TRBJ1-5; the D is unclear. Between the trimmed V and J ends, which lost 6 bases and 7 bases, there was a span of 13 bases. This CDR3 region has 13 residues. Germline V gives CDR1 MNHEY, CDR2 SVGAGI. The chain's CDR3 is CASREGLGQPQHF. The CDR3 DNA reads as TGTGCCAGCAGAGAGGGCTTGGGGCAGCCCCAGCATTTT.

This clone turned up a few times. The V gene is TRBV9, the J gene TRBJ1-3; TRBD1 is a possible D gene (5 bases). The CDR3 has 15 residues. V was cut by 0 bases and J by 4 bases, with 11 bases left in between. Germline-derived CDR1 and CDR2 are SGDLS and YYNGEE. The CDR3 spells CASSVGAGYGNTIYF. In DNA form, the CDR3 reads TGTGCCAGCAGCGTAGGGGCAGGGTACGGAAACACCATATATTTT.

The J gene is TRBJ2-3, the V gene TRBV5-1, with D uncertain. In germline, CDR1 is SGHRS, CDR2 YFSETQ. V was cut by 2 bases and J by 6 bases, with 13 bases left in between. The CDR3 covers 14 residues. The CDR3 is CASSFEGAADTQYF. The CDR3 DNA reads TGCGCCAGCAGCTTTGAAGGAGCTGCGGATACGCAGTATTTT. The complete variable domain, with remaining parts taken from reference TRBV5-1 and TRBJ2-3, reads KAGVTQTPRYLIKTRGQQVTLSCSPISGHRSVSWYQQTPGQGLQFLFEYFSETQRNKGNFPGRFSGRQFSNSRSEMNVSTLELGDSALYLCASSFEGAADTQYFGPGTRLTVL.

The chain joins TRBV12-3 or TRBV12-4 to TRBJ1-1; D ambiguous. The CDR3 covers 12 residues. V was shortened by 7 bases and J by 6 bases, with 12 bases between the two germline ends. In DNA form, the CDR3 reads TGTGCCAGCACCCCTGATGGCTCTGAAGCTTTCTTT. Encoded protein: CASTPDGSEAFF.

The chain carries TRBV19 and TRBJ2-2; D unclear. Germline V lookup: CDR1 LNHDA, CDR2 SQIVND (reference sequence). This CDR3 has 16 residues. V was trimmed by 7 bases and J by 4 bases, leaving 19 bases between them. The CDR3 spells CASKPTGDLITGELFF. Here the CDR3 DNA reads TGTGCCAGTAAGCCCACCGGAGATCTTATCACCGGGGAGCTGTTTTTT.